Included here is one TCR beta chain sequence, with context. Its antigen is not known. The data derive from a study of shared clonotypes between healthy human individuals. Study in general: Plates per donor: three CD4 naive, three CD4 memory, two CD8 naive, one CD8 memory. Broader study findings: Rarefaction showed that sequencing of sorted subsets was incomplete (despite large depth). In general, naive subsets displayed greater estimated richness than memory subsets did.

Per the germline V gene, CDR1 is GTSNPN and CDR2 is SVGIG (reference sequence). CDR3 length equals 16 residues. With 2 bases clipped from V and 0 bases from J, the junction kept 4 bases outside the gene matches. In the source study's methods: Junction-only sequences without quality scores were provided by ImmunoSEQ, so filtering was different. Libraries were prepared by immunoSEQ multiplex PCR; TCRdb keeps only in-frame clonotypes and omits some of them. V, J and clone size derive from that table, while D and trimming were established from the DNA sequence. The table includes around 2.1 million clones, 95% detected once.

Sequencing was done on a sample of naive CD4+ T cells sorted from blood. Noted subset: CD45RA+ positively selected. This sequence was found in a young man in good health. The genes are TRBV30 and TRBJ2-6; TRBD1 agrees at 7 bases. The CDR3 sequence: CAWSPGQSSGANVLTF. The CDR3 nucleotides are TGTGCCTGGAGTCCGGGACAGAGCTCTGGGGCCAACGTCCTGACTTTC.